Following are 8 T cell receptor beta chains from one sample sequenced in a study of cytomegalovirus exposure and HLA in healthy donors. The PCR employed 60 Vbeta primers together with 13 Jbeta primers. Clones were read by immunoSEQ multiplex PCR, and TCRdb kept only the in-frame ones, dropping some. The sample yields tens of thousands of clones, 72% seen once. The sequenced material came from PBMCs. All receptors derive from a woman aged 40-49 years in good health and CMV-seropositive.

CDR3 region: CASSIQTGGYNEQFF. The CDR3 DNA reads TGTGCCAGTAGTATACAGACAGGGGGGTACAATGAGCAGTTCTTC. The chain carries TRBV19 and TRBJ2-1; 9 bases match TRBD1. Germline CDR1 reads LNHDA; CDR2 reads SQIVND (reference sequence). The V and J ends lost 2 bases and 4 bases, in that order; junction bases with no gene match: 3. CDR3 length: 15 amino acids.

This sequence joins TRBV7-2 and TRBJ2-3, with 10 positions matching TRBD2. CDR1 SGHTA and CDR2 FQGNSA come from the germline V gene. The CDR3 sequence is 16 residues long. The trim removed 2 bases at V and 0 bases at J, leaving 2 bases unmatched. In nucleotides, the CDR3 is TGTGCCAGCAGCTTATCTAGCGGGAGTAGCACAGATACGCAGTATTTT. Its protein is CASSLSSGSSTDTQYF.

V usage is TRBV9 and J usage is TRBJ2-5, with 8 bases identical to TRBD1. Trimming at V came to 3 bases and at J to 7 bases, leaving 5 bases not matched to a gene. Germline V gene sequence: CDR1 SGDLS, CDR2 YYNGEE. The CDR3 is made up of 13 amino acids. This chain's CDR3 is CASSAPGTGTQYF. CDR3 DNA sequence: TGTGCCAGCAGCGCTCCTGGGACAGGGACCCAGTACTTC.

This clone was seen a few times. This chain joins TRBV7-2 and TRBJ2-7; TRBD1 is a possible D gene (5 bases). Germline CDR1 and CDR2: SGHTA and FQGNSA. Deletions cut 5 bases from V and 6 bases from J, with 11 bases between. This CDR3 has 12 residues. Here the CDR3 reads CASSPTVFEQYF. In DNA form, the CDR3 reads TGTGCCAGCAGCCCGACAGTCTTCGAGCAGTACTTC.

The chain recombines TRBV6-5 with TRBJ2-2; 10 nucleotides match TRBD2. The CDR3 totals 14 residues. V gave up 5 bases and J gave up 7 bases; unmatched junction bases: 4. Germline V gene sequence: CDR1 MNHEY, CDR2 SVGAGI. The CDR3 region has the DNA TGTGCCAGCAGTCTAGCGGGGGATCTCGGGGAGCTGTTTTTT. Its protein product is CASSLAGDLGELFF.

The CDR3 reads CAWSVRRVDEKLFF. The CDR3 DNA follows: TGTGCCTGGAGTGTAAGGAGGGTGGACGAAAAACTGTTTTTT. The gene calls are TRBV30 and TRBJ1-4, with D uncertain. The CDR3 runs to 14 residues. V lost 0 bases and J lost 8, with 13 bases in between. Per the germline V gene, CDR1 is GTSNPN and CDR2 is SVGIG (reference sequence). Looking up the rest from reference TRBV30 and TRBJ1-4 gives the full variable domain: SQTIHQWPATLVQPVGSPLSLECTVEGTSNPNLYWYRQAAGRGLQLLFYSVGIGQISSEVPQNLSASRPQDRQFILSSKKLLLSDSGFYLCAWSVRRVDEKLFFGSGTQLSVL.

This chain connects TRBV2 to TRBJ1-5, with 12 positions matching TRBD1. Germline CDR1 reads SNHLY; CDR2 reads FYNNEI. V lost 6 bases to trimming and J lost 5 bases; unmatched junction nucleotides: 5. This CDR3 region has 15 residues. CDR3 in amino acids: CASRIGTGGDQPQHF. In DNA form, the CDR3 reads TGTGCCAGCAGGATAGGGACAGGGGGCGATCAGCCCCAGCATTTT. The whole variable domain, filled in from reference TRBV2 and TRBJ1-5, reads EPEVTQTPSHQVTQMGQEVILRCVPISNHLYFYWYRQILGQKVEFLVSFYNNEISEKSEIFDDQFSVERPDGSNFTLKIRSTKLEDSAMYFCASRIGTGGDQPQHFGDGTRLSIL.

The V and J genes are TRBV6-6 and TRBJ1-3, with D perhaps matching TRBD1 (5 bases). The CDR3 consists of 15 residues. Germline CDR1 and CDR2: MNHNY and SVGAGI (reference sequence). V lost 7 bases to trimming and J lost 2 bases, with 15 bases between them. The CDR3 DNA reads TGTGCCAGCACCTCACTTGGGGGGACTGGAAACACCATATATTTT. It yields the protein CASTSLGGTGNTIYF.